These T cell receptor beta chains were read from a single sample in a study of blood T cell repertoires in COVID-19. Assay: immunoSEQ multiplex PCR; the TCRdb copy retains only in-frame clones and omits some. The sample lists roughly 300,000 clones; 85% to 90% were seen once. Sequenced sample: PBMCs or T cells enriched from blood (not recorded which). The receptors here all came from a woman between 18 and 29 years old who had recovered from COVID-19. The CDR3 runs from the conserved cysteine through the conserved F or W. The D gene is left open where the match is weak. Some rows have no size entry. The others give once, few or many, or a class for an expanded clone.

.	TRBV7-6	TRBJ2-2	.	15	TGTGCCAGCAGCTTAGCGGAGGAACTAACCGGGGAGCTGTTTTTT	CASSLAEELTGELFF
.	TRBV19	TRBJ2-1	TRBD2	15	TGTGCCAGTAGTTGGGAGGGAGAGCCTGGGAATGAGCAGTTCTTC	CASSWEGEPGNEQFF
many	TRBV6-2/TRBV6-3	TRBJ2-1	.	14	TGTGCCAGCAGTTTAAAGACAGATTACAATGAGCAGTTCTTC	CASSLKTDYNEQFF
.	TRBV12-5	TRBJ1-6	.	15	TGTGCTAGTGGTTGGGATGTCAGGGATAATTCACCCCTCCACTTT	CASGWDVRDNSPLHF
.	TRBV7-2	TRBJ2-5	TRBD1	17	TGTGCCAGCAGCTCCGGGGTGACAGGGGGATCGCAAGAGACCCAGTACTTC	CASSSGVTGGSQETQYF
.	TRBV5-8	TRBJ1-1	TRBD1	16	TGTGCCAGCAGCTTGGGAGGGGGCGTGGGGAACACTGAAGCTTTCTTT	CASSLGGGVGNTEAFF
.	TRBV27	TRBJ2-7	TRBD2	15	TGTGCCAGCAGTTGGAGCGGGAGCGGGTCCTACGAGCAGTACTTC	CASSWSGSGSYEQYF
.	TRBV2	TRBJ1-6	.	11	TGTGCCAGCAGTGTAAAATCACCCCTCCACTTT	CASSVKSPLHF
.	TRBV11-2	TRBJ1-6	.	14	TGTGCCAGCAGCCCTCGGACAGCCAATTCACCCCTCCACTTT	CASSPRTANSPLHF
.	TRBV10-3	TRBJ1-2	TRBD1	18	TGTGCCATCAGTGGTCCCCGGGACAGGGGGGATTTTAGAGATGGCTACACCTTC	CAISGPRDRGDFRDGYTF
.	TRBV7-9	TRBJ1-6	TRBD1	15	TGTGCCAGCAGCCCCCTCGACAGGGATCTTCCACCCCTCCACTTT	CASSPLDRDLPPLHF
once	TRBV7-8	TRBJ2-7	.	12	TGTGCCAGCAGCTTAGGAGGGCGGGAGCAGTACTTC	CASSLGGREQYF